The T cell receptor beta chain under discussion was sequenced for a study of blood T cell repertoires in COVID-19. At the level of the study: Collection of acute and convalescent COVID-19 samples took place in the United States, Italy and Spain. The analysed material was cDNA or gDNA that came from T cells, B-cell-depleted T cells, or PBMCs.

Study processing details: Amplified reference gene primers provided the basis for estimating nucleated cell counts. This table comes from immunoSEQ multiplex PCR, and its TCRdb copy is limited to in-frame clones, with some not included. Clonal size and the V and J genes are those of that table, whereas D and trimming came from the DNA. The table records more than 85,000 clones, about 85% of them present only once. Germline V gene data show CDR1 as MNHNY and CDR2 as SVGAGI (reference sequence). Trimming removed 10 bases from V and 6 bases from J; junction bases left unmatched: 12. The CDR3 is made up of 13 amino acids.

The sequence came from a man of 80 years or more with acute or convalescent COVID-19. The chain combines TRBV6-6 with TRBJ2-7; 7 bases are shared with TRBD2. Sequencing used peripheral blood. CDR3 residues: CATLGEGRVEQYF. The CDR3 nucleotides are TGTGCCACCCTAGGCGAGGGGAGGGTCGAGCAGTACTTC.